These 15 T cell receptor beta chains were sequenced from one sample in a study of blood T cell repertoires in COVID-19. Libraries were prepared by immunoSEQ multiplex PCR; TCRdb keeps only in-frame clonotypes and omits some of them. This table has fewer than 350,000 clones, around 85% appearing once. The sequencing input was PBMCs or T cells enriched from blood (not recorded which). These receptors all come from a man in his thirties or forties who had recovered from COVID-19.

This chain links TRBV7-8 with TRBJ2-5, with 8 bases fitting TRBD1. V was clipped by 4 bases and J by 5 bases; unmatched bases: 9. This CDR3 comprises 15 residues. CDR1 is SGHVS, CDR2 FQNEAQ, per germline. The CDR3 DNA is TGTGCCAGCAGCTCCCAGGACAGGGAGCGGGAGACCCAGTACTTC. It translates to CASSSQDRERETQYF.

The chain carries TRBV19 and TRBJ1-1; D ambiguous. This CDR3 has 15 amino acids. Germline CDR1 LNHDA, CDR2 SQIVND (reference sequence). The V and J ends lost 1 base and 0 bases respectively, with 9 bases between them. The CDR3, as DNA: TGTGCCAGTAGTATAGTGACAACCCTGAACACTGAAGCTTTCTTT. As protein: CASSIVTTLNTEAFF.

The chain links TRBV10-3 to TRBJ1-2; D possibly corresponds to TRBD1 (6 bases). The CDR3 contains 15 residues. With 2 bases removed from V and 7 bases from J, the gap between germline ends came to 17 bases. Germline V lookup: CDR1 ENHRY, CDR2 SYGVKD. CDR3 in amino acids: CAISESGGPQSGYTF. In nucleotides, the CDR3 is TGTGCCATCAGTGAGAGTGGGGGCCCCCAAAGTGGCTACACCTTC.

This sequence joins TRBV9 and TRBJ1-6; no definite D call. Trimming removed 2 bases from V and 5 bases from J, with 8 bases in between. The CDR3 runs 14 residues. Germline V lookup: CDR1 SGDLS, CDR2 YYNGEE. The CDR3 DNA reads as TGTGCCAGCAGCGTCCGAAGAGATAATTCACCCCTCCACTTT. It translates to CASSVRRDNSPLHF.

The chain carries TRBV5-6 and TRBJ1-6; a possible D gene is TRBD1 (5 bases). The CDR3 runs 14 residues. Germline loops: CDR1 SGHDT, CDR2 YYEEEE. V shed 4 bases and J shed 4 bases, with 9 bases lying between them. The CDR3 coding sequence is TGTGCCAGCAGCGGGGGGGTATATAATTCACCCCTCCACTTT. Amino acids: CASSGGVYNSPLHF.

The V gene is TRBV5-1, the J gene TRBJ1-2, with D possibly matching TRBD1 (6 bases). Germline values: CDR1 SGHRS, CDR2 YFSETQ. Trimming took 6 bases from V and 7 from J, leaving 22 bases between them. This CDR3 region has 15 residues. In DNA form, the CDR3 reads TGCGCCAGCACACTCCAAACCGGGACCAGGGGTGGCTACACCTTC. Amino acids: CASTLQTGTRGGYTF.

V and J are TRBV29-1 and TRBJ1-2, with a possible D match to TRBD1 (6 bases). The CDR3 length is 14 residues. CDR1 and CDR2 (germline): SQVTM, ANQGSEA. V lost 5 bases and J 4 bases, leaving 17 bases between the germline ends. CDR3 region: CSVPPAGGSYGYTF. The CDR3 nucleotides are TGCAGCGTTCCTCCCGCGGGGGGCTCCTATGGCTACACCTTC. Variable domain in full (rest from reference TRBV29-1 and TRBJ1-2): SAVISQKPSRDICQRGTSLTIQCQVDSQVTMMFWYRQQPGQSLTLIATANQGSEATYESGFVIDKFPISRPNLTFSTLTVSNMSPEDSSIYLCSVPPAGGSYGYTFGSGTRLTVV.

The chain is built from TRBV5-6 and TRBJ2-7, with TRBD2 as a possible D gene (7 bases). Germline loops: CDR1 SGHDT, CDR2 YYEEEE. This CDR3 comprises 14 residues. With 5 bases removed from V and 2 bases from J, the gap between germline ends came to 14 bases. The CDR3, as DNA: TGTGCCAGCAGAATTAGGGGGGGCACCTACGAGCAGTACTTC. It encodes CASRIRGGTYEQYF.

This chain joins TRBV4-3 and TRBJ2-3; D may be TRBD2 (6 bases). The V end was cut by 0 bases, the J end by 1 base, with 11 bases between. The germline V gene encodes CDR1 LGHNA and CDR2 YSLEER. This CDR3 has 16 amino acids. The CDR3 reads CASSQEHTGGTDTQYF. The DNA of the CDR3 is TGCGCCAGCAGCCAAGAGCATACGGGGGGCACAGATACGCAGTATTTT.

This chain joins TRBV2 and TRBJ2-5; D is perhaps TRBD1 (6 bases). The CDR3 spans 15 residues. The V and J ends lost 5 bases and 1 base respectively, with 14 bases between them. CDR1 and CDR2 (germline): SNHLY, FYNNEI. The CDR3 nucleotides are TGTGCCAGCAGTATTGACAGGACCTCCCAAGAGACCCAGTACTTC. This codes for CASSIDRTSQETQYF.

This clone was recorded once. The chain combines TRBV7-6 with TRBJ2-1, with 13 bases aligning to TRBD2. This CDR3 has 17 residues. Germline CDR1 SGHVS, CDR2 FNYEAQ. Trimming removed 5 bases from V and 0 bases from J; junction bases left unmatched: 4. DNA of the CDR3: TGTGCCAGCAGCCCCCGACTAGCGGGGGGCTCCTACAATGAGCAGTTCTTC. Translated: CASSPRLAGGSYNEQFF.

The chain carries TRBV7-9 and TRBJ2-7; perhaps TRBD1 as D (5 bases). Germline-derived CDR1 and CDR2 are SEHNR and FQNEAQ (reference sequence). The CDR3 spans 14 residues. V was cut by 4 bases and J by 0 bases, with 10 bases left in between. The DNA for the CDR3 is TGTGCCAGCAGCTATCGGACACGCTCCTACGAGCAGTACTTC. Amino acid sequence: CASSYRTRSYEQYF.

V is TRBV5-1 and J is TRBJ2-3; perhaps TRBD2 as D (7 bases). Germline CDR1 reads SGHRS; CDR2 reads YFSETQ. Trimming left V 5 bases short and J 6 bases short, with 19 bases between. This CDR3 contains 15 residues. The CDR3 here is CASSRRRGGFDTQYF. The DNA of the CDR3 is TGCGCCAGCAGTCGTCGGAGGGGGGGCTTTGATACGCAGTATTTT.

The V call is TRBV28, the J call TRBJ2-3; 16 bases fit TRBD2. The CDR3 totals 17 residues. Looked up from germline, CDR1 is MDHEN and CDR2 is SYDVKM. The V and J ends lost 5 bases and 3 bases, in that order; junction bases with no gene match: 5. The DNA of the CDR3 is TGTGCCAGCAGTACCCTGGGACTAGCGGGGGGGACAGATACGCAGTATTTT. The encoded protein is CASSTLGLAGGTDTQYF.

The chain links TRBV6-5 to TRBJ2-5; the D gene is possibly TRBD1 (6 bases). Germline CDR1 and CDR2: MNHEY and SVGAGI. Trimming removed 0 bases from V and 5 bases from J, with 10 bases in between. The CDR3 spans 14 residues. The CDR3 region is CASSYSGARETQYF. CDR3 DNA sequence: TGTGCCAGCAGTTACTCGGGGGCCCGGGAGACCCAGTACTTC.